These T cell receptor beta chains were read from a single sample in a study of cytomegalovirus exposure and HLA in healthy donors. The protocol was immunoSEQ multiplex PCR, while the TCRdb copy is restricted to in-frame clones and leaves out a portion. In the table there are hundreds of thousands of clones, around 73% of which are singletons. Sequencing used PBMCs. The receptors were sampled from a male donor in good health and CMV-seronegative. CDR3s include the opening cysteine and the closing phenylalanine or tryptophan. Fields, in order: V gene, J gene, D gene, clone size, CDR3 protein, CDR3 DNA. D genes are given only for firm matches. The size of a clone is reported for some rows only, either as once, few or many, or as a class for expanded clones.

V: TRBV6-1; J: TRBJ1-2; D: TRBD1; size: once; CDR3: CASSETGGVSYGYTF; DNA: TGTGCCAGCAGTGAAACAGGGGGCGTTAGCTATGGCTACACCTTC
V: TRBV6-4; J: TRBJ1-1; D: -; size: -; CDR3: CASKLTVRNTEAFF; DNA: TGTGCCAGCAAACTGACAGTCAGGAACACTGAAGCTTTCTTT
V: TRBV29-1; J: TRBJ2-3; D: TRBD2; size: -; CDR3: CSVGPSGRAGDTQYF; DNA: TGCAGCGTTGGGCCTAGCGGGAGGGCAGGAGATACGCAGTATTTT
V: TRBV9; J: TRBJ2-1; D: -; size: -; CDR3: CASSVGPSDEQFF; DNA: TGTGCCAGCAGCGTAGGGCCCAGCGATGAGCAGTTCTTC
V: TRBV29-1; J: TRBJ1-5; D: TRBD1; size: -; CDR3: CSVRDRGASNQPQHF; DNA: TGCAGCGTTCGGGACAGGGGGGCAAGCAATCAGCCCCAGCATTTT
V: TRBV6-1; J: TRBJ1-2; D: -; size: -; CDR3: CASSEFRHLANYGYTF; DNA: TGTGCCAGCAGTGAATTCAGGCACCTCGCTAACTATGGCTACACCTTC
V: TRBV5-1; J: TRBJ1-1; D: -; size: -; CDR3: CASSLRPINKGMNTEAFF; DNA: TGCGCCAGCAGCTTGAGGCCGATCAACAAGGGGATGAACACTGAAGCTTTCTTT
V: TRBV11-2; J: TRBJ2-1; D: -; size: once; CDR3: CATADSGNEQFF; DNA: TGTGCCACCGCCGATTCAGGGAATGAGCAGTTCTTC
V: TRBV4-2; J: TRBJ2-7; D: -; size: few; CDR3: CASSQGELATYEQYF; DNA: TGTGCCAGCAGCCAAGGAGAACTAGCCACCTACGAGCAGTACTTC
V: TRBV30; J: TRBJ1-6; D: -; size: -; CDR3: CAWSPRYPSPPTPLHF; DNA: TGTGCCTGGAGTCCTCGATACCCCTCCCCACCTACACCCCTCCACTTT
V: TRBV6-5; J: TRBJ2-7; D: -; size: -; CDR3: CASSVAGDEQYF; DNA: TGTGCCAGCAGTGTGGCAGGGGACGAGCAGTACTTC
V: TRBV2; J: TRBJ2-1; D: -; size: -; CDR3: CASSVYNEQFF; DNA: TGTGCCAGCAGTGTATACAATGAGCAGTTCTTC
V: TRBV11-2; J: TRBJ2-1; D: TRBD2; size: -; CDR3: CASSPREAPIWEQFF; DNA: TGTGCCAGCAGCCCCCGGGAGGCACCCATCTGGGAGCAGTTCTTC
V: TRBV2; J: TRBJ2-7; D: TRBD2; size: -; CDR3: CASSEGTSGRYEQYF; DNA: TGTGCCAGCAGTGAAGGGACTAGCGGGAGGTACGAGCAGTACTTC
V: TRBV19; J: TRBJ2-2; D: -; size: -; CDR3: CASSPTGHTGELFF; DNA: TGTGCCAGTAGCCCGACAGGTCACACCGGGGAGCTGTTTTTT
V: TRBV4-1; J: TRBJ1-2; D: -; size: -; CDR3: CASSQEYTSVDGYTF; DNA: TGCGCCAGCAGCCAAGAGTATACCAGCGTGGATGGCTACACCTTC
V: TRBV14; J: TRBJ2-3; D: -; size: -; CDR3: CASSQEERLARRDTQYF; DNA: TGTGCCAGCAGCCAAGAAGAACGGCTAGCGAGAAGAGATACGCAGTATTTT
V: TRBV6-5; J: TRBJ2-4; D: -; size: -; CDR3: CASSYSWTGENIQYF; DNA: TGTGCCAGCAGTTACTCCTGGACTGGAGAAAACATTCAGTACTTC
V: TRBV2; J: TRBJ2-7; D: -; size: -; CDR3: CASSVSGGPYEQYF; DNA: TGTGCCAGCAGTGTGTCCGGGGGGCCCTACGAGCAGTACTTC
V: TRBV28; J: TRBJ1-1; D: TRBD1; size: -; CDR3: CASIQGGGTEAFF; DNA: TGTGCCAGCATTCAGGGGGGAGGAACTGAAGCTTTCTTT
V: TRBV7-6; J: TRBJ2-7; D: TRBD2; size: -; CDR3: CASSLGDYEGEQYF; DNA: TGTGCCAGCAGCTTGGGGGACTACGAGGGGGAGCAGTACTTC
V: TRBV29-1; J: TRBJ2-1; D: -; size: -; CDR3: CSVDEGQFF; DNA: TGCAGCGTCGACGAGGGGCAGTTCTTC
V: TRBV5-1; J: TRBJ1-1; D: -; size: -; CDR3: CASSSGLGGPSGNTEAFF; DNA: TGCGCCAGCAGCTCCGGCTTGGGGGGGCCTAGCGGGAACACTGAAGCTTTCTTT
V: TRBV29-1; J: TRBJ1-1; D: -; size: -; CDR3: CSVPGLSAFF; DNA: TGCAGCGTGCCAGGGTTATCAGCTTTCTTT
V: TRBV5-1; J: TRBJ2-2; D: TRBD2; size: -; CDR3: CASTRLASTGELFF; DNA: TGCGCCAGCACCCGACTAGCGAGCACCGGGGAGCTGTTTTTT
V: TRBV5-1; J: TRBJ1-3; D: -; size: -; CDR3: CASSLDSPSGNTIYF; DNA: TGCGCCAGCAGCTTGGACAGTCCCTCTGGAAACACCATATATTTT
V: TRBV11-1; J: TRBJ1-2; D: -; size: -; CDR3: CASSLDPGNYGYTF; DNA: TGTGCCAGCAGCTTAGATCCAGGGAACTATGGCTACACCTTC
V: TRBV5-4; J: TRBJ1-1; D: TRBD1; size: few; CDR3: CASSYRDRGHTEAFF; DNA: TGTGCCAGCAGCTACAGGGACAGGGGGCACACTGAAGCTTTCTTT
V: TRBV19; J: TRBJ1-1; D: -; size: -; CDR3: CASSLSPIDTEAFF; DNA: TGTGCCAGTAGCCTGAGTCCGATCGACACTGAAGCTTTCTTT
V: TRBV5-1; J: TRBJ1-4; D: -; size: -; CDR3: CASSLGTANEKLFF; DNA: TGCGCCAGCAGCTTGGGGACAGCTAATGAAAAACTGTTTTTT
V: TRBV9; J: TRBJ1-4; D: -; size: -; CDR3: CASSPEGGISTNEKLFF; DNA: TGTGCCAGCAGCCCCGAGGGGGGGATTTCAACTAATGAAAAACTGTTTTTT
V: TRBV13; J: TRBJ2-2; D: -; size: -; CDR3: CASTRATGELFF; DNA: TGTGCCAGCACACGCGCCACCGGGGAGCTGTTTTTT
V: TRBV27; J: TRBJ2-7; D: TRBD1; size: -; CDR3: CASSKETGGSYEQYF; DNA: TGTGCCAGCAGTAAAGAAACAGGGGGGAGCTACGAGCAGTACTTC
V: TRBV5-5; J: TRBJ1-1; D: -; size: -; CDR3: CASSPMVGVGTEAFF; DNA: TGTGCCAGCAGCCCCATGGTAGGGGTAGGCACTGAAGCTTTCTTT
V: TRBV5-3; J: TRBJ2-1; D: -; size: few; CDR3: CARFQPGSTDNEQFF; DNA: TGTGCCAGATTTCAACCGGGATCCACCGACAATGAGCAGTTCTTC
V: TRBV7-2; J: TRBJ2-7; D: -; size: -; CDR3: CASSLVQAVGEQYF; DNA: TGTGCCAGCAGCTTAGTGCAAGCGGTAGGCGAGCAGTACTTC
V: TRBV28; J: TRBJ2-1; D: TRBD2; size: -; CDR3: CASSRMTSGTNEQFF; DNA: TGTGCCAGCAGTCGAATGACTAGCGGGACCAATGAGCAGTTCTTC
V: TRBV28; J: TRBJ1-5; D: -; size: -; CDR3: CASGSGNQPQHF; DNA: TGTGCCAGCGGAAGCGGGAATCAGCCCCAGCATTTT
V: TRBV5-1; J: TRBJ2-2; D: -; size: -; CDR3: CASSGGGSGNTGELFF; DNA: TGCGCCAGCTCTGGGGGCGGGAGCGGGAACACCGGGGAGCTGTTTTTT
V: TRBV7-3; J: TRBJ2-1; D: TRBD2; size: -; CDR3: CASSFPKTSGRVGSYNEQFF; DNA: TGTGCCAGCAGCTTCCCTAAGACTAGCGGGAGGGTTGGATCCTACAATGAGCAGTTCTTC
V: TRBV7-6; J: TRBJ1-1; D: -; size: -; CDR3: CASSLGGVGTEAFF; DNA: TGTGCCAGCAGCTTAGGGGGGGTGGGCACTGAAGCTTTCTTT
V: TRBV6-1; J: TRBJ2-3; D: TRBD2; size: -; CDR3: CASSEEGGRASDTQYF; DNA: TGTGCCAGCAGTGAAGAAGGCGGGAGGGCATCAGATACGCAGTATTTT
V: TRBV6-1; J: TRBJ2-7; D: TRBD1; size: -; CDR3: CASGRQGRSYEQYF; DNA: TGTGCCAGCGGACGACAGGGGCGCTCCTACGAGCAGTACTTC
V: TRBV19; J: TRBJ2-1; D: TRBD2; size: -; CDR3: CASSIVSSGISEQFF; DNA: TGTGCCAGTAGTATTGTGTCTAGCGGGATTTCTGAGCAGTTCTTC
V: TRBV7-6; J: TRBJ2-2; D: -; size: -; CDR3: CASSLLQGPTGELFF; DNA: TGTGCCAGCAGCTTACTTCAGGGCCCAACCGGGGAGCTGTTTTTT
V: TRBV5-1; J: TRBJ2-1; D: TRBD2; size: -; CDR3: CASSPLAVAKWGQFF; DNA: TGCGCCAGCAGCCCCCTAGCGGTGGCAAAATGGGGGCAGTTCTTC
V: TRBV6-5; J: TRBJ2-5; D: TRBD1; size: -; CDR3: CASSTGTGRETQYF; DNA: TGTGCCAGCAGTACCGGGACAGGGAGAGAGACCCAGTACTTC
V: TRBV11-2; J: TRBJ1-1; D: -; size: -; CDR3: CASSLDNPYLNTEAFF; DNA: TGTGCCAGCAGCTTAGACAACCCGTACTTGAACACTGAAGCTTTCTTT
V: TRBV19; J: TRBJ2-3; D: TRBD2; size: -; CDR3: CASSMTSGRRDTQYF; DNA: TGTGCCAGTAGTATGACTAGCGGGAGGAGGGATACGCAGTATTTT